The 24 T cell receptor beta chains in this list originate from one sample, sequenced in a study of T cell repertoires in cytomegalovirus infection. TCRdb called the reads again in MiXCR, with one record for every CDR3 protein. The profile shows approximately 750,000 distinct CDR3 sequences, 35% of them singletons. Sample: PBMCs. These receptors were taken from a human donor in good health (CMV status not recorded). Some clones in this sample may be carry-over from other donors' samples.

The CDR3 coding sequence is TGTGCCAGCACCCCAGGGGTGGTAGAAAAACTGTTTTTT. Residues: CASTPGVVEKLFF. The chain uses TRBV6-1 and TRBJ1-4; TRBD1 might be the D (6 bases). Per the germline V gene, CDR1 is MNHNS and CDR2 is SASEGT. The CDR3 consists of 13 residues. The germline V and J ends were trimmed by 7 bases and 8 bases, with 14 bases remaining between them.

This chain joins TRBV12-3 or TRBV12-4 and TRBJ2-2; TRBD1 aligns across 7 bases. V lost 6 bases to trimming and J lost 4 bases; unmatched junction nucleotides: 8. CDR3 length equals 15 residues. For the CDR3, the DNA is TGTGCCAGCAGAACCGACAGGGACCTCACCGGGGAGCTGTTTTTT. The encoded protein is CASRTDRDLTGELFF.

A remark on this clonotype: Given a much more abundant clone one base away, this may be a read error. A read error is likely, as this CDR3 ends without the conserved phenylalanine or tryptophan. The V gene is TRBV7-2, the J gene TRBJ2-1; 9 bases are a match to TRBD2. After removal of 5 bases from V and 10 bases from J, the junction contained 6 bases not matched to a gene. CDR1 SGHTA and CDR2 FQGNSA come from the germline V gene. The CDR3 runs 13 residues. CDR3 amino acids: CASSGTSGREQFL. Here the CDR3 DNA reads TGTGCCAGCAGCGGAACTAGCGGGCGGGAGCAGTTCTTA.

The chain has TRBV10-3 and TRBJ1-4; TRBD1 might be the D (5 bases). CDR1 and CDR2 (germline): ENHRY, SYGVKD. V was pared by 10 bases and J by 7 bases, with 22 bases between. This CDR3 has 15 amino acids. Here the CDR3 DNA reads TGTGCCAGTCAAATGGAACCGGGACCTTTTGAAAAACTGTTTTTT. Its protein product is CASQMEPGPFEKLFF.

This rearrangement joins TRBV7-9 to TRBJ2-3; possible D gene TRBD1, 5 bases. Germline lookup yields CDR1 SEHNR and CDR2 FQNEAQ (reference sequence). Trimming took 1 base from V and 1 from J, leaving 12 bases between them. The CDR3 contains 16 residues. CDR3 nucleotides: TGTGCCAGCAGCTTAGGTCCCAGGGCCCGCACAGATACGCAGTATTTT. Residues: CASSLGPRARTDTQYF.

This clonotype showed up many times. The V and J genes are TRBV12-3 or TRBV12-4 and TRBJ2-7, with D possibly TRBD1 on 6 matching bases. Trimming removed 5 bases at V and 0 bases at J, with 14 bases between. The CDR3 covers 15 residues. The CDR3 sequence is CASSPRTGNSYEQYF. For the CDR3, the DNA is TGTGCCAGCAGTCCGAGAACAGGGAACTCCTACGAGCAGTACTTC.

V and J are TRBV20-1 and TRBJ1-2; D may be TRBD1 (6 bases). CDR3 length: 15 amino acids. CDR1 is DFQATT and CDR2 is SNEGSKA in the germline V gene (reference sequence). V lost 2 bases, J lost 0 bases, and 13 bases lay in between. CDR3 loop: CSARSPDRANYGYTF. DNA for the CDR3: TGCAGTGCTAGAAGCCCGGACAGAGCTAACTATGGCTACACCTTC.

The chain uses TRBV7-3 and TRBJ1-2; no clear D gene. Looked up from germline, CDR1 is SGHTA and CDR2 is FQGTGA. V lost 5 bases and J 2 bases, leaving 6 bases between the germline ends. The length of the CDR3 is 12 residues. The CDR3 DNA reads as TGTGCCAGCAGCCCGCAAAACTATGGCTACACCTTC. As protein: CASSPQNYGYTF.

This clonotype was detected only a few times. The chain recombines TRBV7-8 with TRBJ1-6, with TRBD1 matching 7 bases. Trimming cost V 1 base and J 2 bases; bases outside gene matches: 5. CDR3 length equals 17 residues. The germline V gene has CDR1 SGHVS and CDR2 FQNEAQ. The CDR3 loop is CASSLGQGGTYNSPLHF. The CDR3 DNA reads TGTGCCAGCAGCTTAGGACAGGGCGGAACCTATAATTCACCCCTCCACTTT.

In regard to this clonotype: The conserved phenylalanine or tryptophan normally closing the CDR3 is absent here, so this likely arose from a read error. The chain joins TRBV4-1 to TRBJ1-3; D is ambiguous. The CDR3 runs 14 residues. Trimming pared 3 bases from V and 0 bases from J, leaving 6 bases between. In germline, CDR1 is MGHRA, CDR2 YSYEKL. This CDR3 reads CASSHPDSGNTIYL. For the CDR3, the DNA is TGCGCCAGCAGCCATCCCGACTCTGGAAACACCATATATTTG.

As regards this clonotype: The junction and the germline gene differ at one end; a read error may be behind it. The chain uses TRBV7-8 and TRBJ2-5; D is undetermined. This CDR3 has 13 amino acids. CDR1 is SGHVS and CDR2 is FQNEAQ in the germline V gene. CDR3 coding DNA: TGTGCCAGCATCTTAACCAACGGTAAGACCCAGTACTTC. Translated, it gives CASILTNGKTQYF.

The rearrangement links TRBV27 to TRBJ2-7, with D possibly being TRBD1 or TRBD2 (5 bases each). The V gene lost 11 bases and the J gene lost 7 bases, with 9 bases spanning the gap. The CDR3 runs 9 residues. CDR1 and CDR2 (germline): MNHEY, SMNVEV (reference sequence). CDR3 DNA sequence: TGTGCCGCAGGGAGAGAGCAGTACTTC. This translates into CAAGREQYF.

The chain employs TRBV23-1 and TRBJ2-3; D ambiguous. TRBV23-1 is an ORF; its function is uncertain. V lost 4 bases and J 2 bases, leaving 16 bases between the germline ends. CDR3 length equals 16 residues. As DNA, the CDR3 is TGCGCCAGCAGTCTCTCCCCACGCGGTCCCACAGATACGCAGTATTTT. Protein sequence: CASSLSPRGPTDTQYF.

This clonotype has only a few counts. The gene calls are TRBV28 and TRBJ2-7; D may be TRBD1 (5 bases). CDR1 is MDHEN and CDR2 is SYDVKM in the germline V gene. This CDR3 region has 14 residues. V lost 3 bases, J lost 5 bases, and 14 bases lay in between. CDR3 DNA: TGTGCCAGCAGTTTTTCTGACAGTTATGACGAGCAGTACTTC. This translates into CASSFSDSYDEQYF.

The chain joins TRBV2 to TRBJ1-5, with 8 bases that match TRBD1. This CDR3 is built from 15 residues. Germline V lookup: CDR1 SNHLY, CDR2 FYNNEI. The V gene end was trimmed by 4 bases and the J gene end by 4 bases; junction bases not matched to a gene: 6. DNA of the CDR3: TGTGCCAGCAGTGGACAGGGGATCGGAAATCAGCCCCAGCATTTT. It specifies CASSGQGIGNQPQHF. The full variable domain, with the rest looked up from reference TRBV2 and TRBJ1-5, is EPEVTQTPSHQVTQMGQEVILRCVPISNHLYFYWYRQILGQKVEFLVSFYNNEISEKSEIFDDQFSVERPDGSNFTLKIRSTKLEDSAMYFCASSGQGIGNQPQHFGDGTRLSIL.

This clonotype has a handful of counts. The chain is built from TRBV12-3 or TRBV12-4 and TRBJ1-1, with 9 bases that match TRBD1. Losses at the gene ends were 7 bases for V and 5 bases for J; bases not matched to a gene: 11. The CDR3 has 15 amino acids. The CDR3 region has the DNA TGTGCCAGCACTAAATGGGACAGGGTGGGGACTGAAGCTTTCTTT. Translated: CASTKWDRVGTEAFF.

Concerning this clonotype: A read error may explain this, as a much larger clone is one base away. The CDR3, as DNA: TGTGCCAGCAGCCACCCGAGGTCGAGCGGGATCTACAATGCGCAGTTCTTC. Translation gives CASSHPRSSGIYNAQFF. The chain has TRBV7-8 and TRBJ2-1; 7 bases agree with TRBD2. The CDR3 spans 17 residues. Germline V gives CDR1 SGHVS, CDR2 FQNEAQ. The entire variable domain, with the rest obtained from reference TRBV7-8 and TRBJ2-1, is as follows: GAGVSQSPRYKVAKRGQDVALRCDPISGHVSLFWYQQALGQGPEFLTYFQNEAQLDKSGLPSDRFFAERPEGSVSTLKIQRTQQEDSAVYLCASSHPRSSGIYNAQFFGPGTRLTVL.

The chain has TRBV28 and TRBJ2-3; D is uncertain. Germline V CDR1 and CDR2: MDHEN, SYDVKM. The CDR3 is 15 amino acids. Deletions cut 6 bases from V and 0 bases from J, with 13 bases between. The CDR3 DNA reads TGTGCCAGCAGGGCAAGCGCCTCCAGCACAGATACGCAGTATTTT. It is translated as CASRASASSTDTQYF.

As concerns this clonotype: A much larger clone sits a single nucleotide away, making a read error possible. CDR3 in DNA: TGTGCCAGTAGTCCCGGGACAGGGGGTGTCAAAAACATTCAGTACTTC. Residues: CASSPGTGGVKNIQYF. The rearrangement links TRBV19 to TRBJ2-4; TRBD1 matches at 11 bases. Germline V gene lookup returns CDR1 LNHDA and CDR2 SQIVND (reference sequence). The J segment lost 3 bases and the V segment lost 5 bases, leaving 6 bases of the junction unmatched. The CDR3 contains 16 residues.

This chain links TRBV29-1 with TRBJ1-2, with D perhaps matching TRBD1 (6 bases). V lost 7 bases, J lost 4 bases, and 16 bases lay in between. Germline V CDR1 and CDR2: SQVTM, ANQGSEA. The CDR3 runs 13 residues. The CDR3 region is CSASQGGSYGYTF. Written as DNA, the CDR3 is TGCAGCGCCTCCCAAGGGGGGAGCTATGGCTACACCTTC.

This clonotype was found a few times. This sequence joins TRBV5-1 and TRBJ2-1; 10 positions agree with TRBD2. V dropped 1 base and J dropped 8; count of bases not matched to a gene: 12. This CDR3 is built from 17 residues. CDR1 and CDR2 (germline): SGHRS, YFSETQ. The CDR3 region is CASSLPASGSMVDEQFF. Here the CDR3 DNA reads TGCGCCAGCAGCTTGCCGGCTAGCGGGAGCATGGTGGATGAGCAGTTCTTC.

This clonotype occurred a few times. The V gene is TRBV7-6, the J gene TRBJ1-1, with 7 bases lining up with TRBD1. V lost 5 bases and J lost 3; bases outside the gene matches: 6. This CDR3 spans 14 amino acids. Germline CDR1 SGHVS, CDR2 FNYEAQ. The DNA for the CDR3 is TGTGCCAGCAGCCCAAGGGGGCTGCACACTGAAGCTTTCTTT. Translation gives CASSPRGLHTEAFF.

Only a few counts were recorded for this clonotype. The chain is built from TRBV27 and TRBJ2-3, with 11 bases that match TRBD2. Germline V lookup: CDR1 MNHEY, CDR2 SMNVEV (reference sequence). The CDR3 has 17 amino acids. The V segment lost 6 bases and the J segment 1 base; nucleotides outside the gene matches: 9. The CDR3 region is CASSEIPSGGRTDTQYF. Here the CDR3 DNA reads TGTGCCAGCAGCGAAATCCCTAGCGGGGGGCGCACAGATACGCAGTATTTT.

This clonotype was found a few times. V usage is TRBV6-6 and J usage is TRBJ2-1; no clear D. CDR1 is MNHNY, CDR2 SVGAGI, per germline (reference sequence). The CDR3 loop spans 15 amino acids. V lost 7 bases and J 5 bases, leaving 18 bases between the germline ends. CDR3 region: CASKPAAYTHNEQFF. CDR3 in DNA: TGTGCCAGCAAGCCGGCCGCTTACACCCACAATGAGCAGTTCTTC.